This T cell receptor (beta chain) was profiled in a study of cytomegalovirus exposure and HLA in healthy donors. Data came from immunoSEQ multiplex PCR; TCRdb stores just in-frame clones and leaves some out. The sample records 95,000 to 150,000 clones, about 94% being singletons. This clone came up once. Antigen: not known. General observations from the study: Altogether, 164 TCR beta chains were recorded as cytomegalovirus-associated.

This sequence originates from a woman aged 18-29 years in good health and CMV-seronegative. Source material: PBMCs.

The CDR3 reads CASSADRGRLGYTF. The CDR3 DNA is TGCGCCAGCAGCGCGGACAGGGGCCGTCTCGGCTACACCTTC. The chain joins TRBV5-1 to TRBJ1-2, with 9 bases aligning to TRBD1. The CDR3 length is 14 residues. Germline V gene data show CDR1 as SGHRS and CDR2 as YFSETQ. V was clipped by 4 bases and J by 8 bases; unmatched bases: 9.